This TCR beta chain is drawn from a study of regulatory T cells in long-lasting Graves disease. CDR3 length: 16 residues. With 2 bases removed from V and 2 bases from J, the gap between germline ends came to 13 bases. Germline CDR1 reads SGHDN; CDR2 reads FVKESK. There are many counts of this clonotype. Its specificity is unknown. The time point denotes: newly diagnosed GD, antithyroid drugs for less than 3 months. The TCR library was made from RNA extracted from PBMCs. Arm-PCR of CDR3 regions and iRepertoire HTBI primers were used to build TCR beta libraries. One entry per CDR3 protein, called by TCRdb with MiXCR from the multiplex PCR reads. The profile covers over 200,000 distinct CDR3 sequences, with around 19% appearing a single time and 12% to 15% taken by the ten largest. Study-wide points: Newly diagnosed Graves' patients had higher TCR diversity than persistent ones. With persistent disease, TRBV28, TRBJ1-2 and TRBJ2-5 were the favored segments.

These data are also associated with another study on T cells in Graves' hyperthyroidism and ophthalmopathy. From that second work: The model made its ophthalmopathy prediction, and onset followed a median around six months later.

The chain has TRBV14 and TRBJ2-1; D might be TRBD1 or TRBD2, each matching 5 bases. The source was peripheral blood mononuclear cells (PBMCs), collected at new diagnosis, from a patient treated with antithyroid drugs. This clonotype was sampled from a woman in her 30s with Graves disease. As DNA, the CDR3 is TGTGCCAGCAGCCAATTGGGGCGGGCCGCCTACAATGAGCAGTTCTTC. Translated: CASSQLGRAAYNEQFF.